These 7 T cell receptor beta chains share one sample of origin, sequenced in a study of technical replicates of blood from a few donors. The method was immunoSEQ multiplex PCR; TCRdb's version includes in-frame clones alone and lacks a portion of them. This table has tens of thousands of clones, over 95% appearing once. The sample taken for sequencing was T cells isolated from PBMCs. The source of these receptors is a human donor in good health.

The CDR3 DNA sequence: TGTGCCAGCAGTCCAGGGACAGGGTCTTCCGAGCAGTACTTC. Its translation is CASSPGTGSSEQYF. J is TRBJ2-7 and V is TRBV6-5; 9 bases fit TRBD1. The germline V gene encodes CDR1 MNHEY and CDR2 SVGAGI. The CDR3 sequence is 14 residues long. Losses at the gene ends were 5 bases for V and 6 bases for J; bases not matched to a gene: 8.

CDR3 loop: CASSGPIREKLFF. The CDR3 region has the DNA TGTGCCAGCAGTGGCCCGATTCGGGAAAAACTGTTTTTT. The rearrangement uses TRBV2 and TRBJ1-4; no reliable D call. V lost 4 bases and J lost 8, with 11 bases in between. CDR1 is SNHLY, CDR2 FYNNEI, per germline. The CDR3 consists of 13 residues.

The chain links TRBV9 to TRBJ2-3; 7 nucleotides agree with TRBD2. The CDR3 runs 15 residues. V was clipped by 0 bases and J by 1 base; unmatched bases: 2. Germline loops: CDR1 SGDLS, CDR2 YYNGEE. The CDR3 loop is CASSVGGGGTDTQYF. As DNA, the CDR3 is TGTGCCAGCAGCGTAGGGGGAGGGGGCACAGATACGCAGTATTTT.

The CDR3 protein is CASSYSGGRSGNTIYF. The CDR3 DNA is TGTGCCAGCAGTTACTCGGGGGGGAGATCGGGAAACACCATATATTTT. The V and J genes are TRBV6-5 and TRBJ1-3; tentative D call: TRBD1 (5 bases). Looked up from germline, CDR1 is MNHEY and CDR2 is SVGAGI. The ends were cut back, 0 bases at V and 4 bases at J, with 13 bases in the middle. The length of the CDR3 is 16 residues.

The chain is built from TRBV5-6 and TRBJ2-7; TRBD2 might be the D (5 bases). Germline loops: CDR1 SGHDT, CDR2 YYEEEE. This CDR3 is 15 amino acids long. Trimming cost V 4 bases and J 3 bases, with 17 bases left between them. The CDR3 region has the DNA TGTGCCAGCAGCGAGGCTCGGCTAGCCGACTACGAGCAGTACTTC. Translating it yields CASSEARLADYEQYF.

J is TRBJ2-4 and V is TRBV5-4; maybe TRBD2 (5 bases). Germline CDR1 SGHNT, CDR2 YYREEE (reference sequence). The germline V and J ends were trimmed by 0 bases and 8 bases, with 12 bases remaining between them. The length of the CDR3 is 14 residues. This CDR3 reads CASSLASGGDIQYF. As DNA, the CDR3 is TGTGCCAGCAGCTTGGCTTCAGGAGGAGACATTCAGTACTTC.

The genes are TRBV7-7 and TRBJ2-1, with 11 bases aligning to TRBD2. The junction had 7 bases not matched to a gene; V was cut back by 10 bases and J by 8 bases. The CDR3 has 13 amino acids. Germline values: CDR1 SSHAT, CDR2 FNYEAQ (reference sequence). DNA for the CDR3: TGTGCCACCTCCTTAGCGGGAGGGGATGAGCAGTTCTTC. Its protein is CATSLAGGDEQFF.